The 5 T cell receptor beta chains listed next were all sequenced from one sample in a study of technical replicates of blood from a few donors. The table came from immunoSEQ multiplex PCR; TCRdb's copy has only in-frame clones and leaves some out. The table lists 80,000 to 85,000 clones, roughly 90% of them singletons, with roughly 0.38% in the top ten. The specimen was T cells isolated from PBMCs. These receptors were obtained from a human donor in good health.

The chain combines TRBV29-1 with TRBJ2-1; TRBD2 matches 11 bases. The germline V gene has CDR1 SQVTM and CDR2 ANQGSEA. The CDR3 has 14 residues. V gave up 4 bases and J gave up 7 bases; unmatched junction bases: 6. The CDR3 DNA reads as TGCAGCGTTGTTATAGCGGGAGGGCTGAATGAGCAGTTCTTC. Protein: CSVVIAGGLNEQFF.

Remarks on this clone: A junction boundary mismatches the germline segment, possibly from a read error. J is TRBJ2-7 and V is TRBV14; 8 bases fit TRBD2. This CDR3 contains 11 residues. Germline-derived CDR1 and CDR2 are SGHDN and FVKESK. The CDR3 is CASSQGLGTVF. The CDR3 DNA sequence: TGTGCCAGCAGCCAGGGACTAGGTACCGTATTC.

The gene calls are TRBV7-6 and TRBJ2-1; 9 nucleotides match TRBD2. CDR1 SGHVS and CDR2 FNYEAQ come from the germline V gene. This CDR3 has 15 amino acids. Trimming removed 6 bases from V and 3 bases from J; junction bases left unmatched: 6. CDR3 DNA sequence: TGTGCCAGCAGGCGTTCTAGCGGGGTCTACAATGAGCAGTTCTTC. As protein: CASRRSSGVYNEQFF.

The V and J genes are TRBV5-1 and TRBJ1-4; D perhaps matches TRBD1 (6 bases). The germline V and J ends were trimmed by 0 bases and 8 bases, with 11 bases remaining between them. Per germline, CDR1 SGHRS and CDR2 YFSETQ. The CDR3 is 14 residues long. The CDR3 DNA is TGCGCCAGCAGCTTGGCAGGGGAAGAGGAAAAACTGTTTTTT. Its translation: CASSLAGEEEKLFF. Complete variable domain (other parts from reference TRBV5-1 and TRBJ1-4): KAGVTQTPRYLIKTRGQQVTLSCSPISGHRSVSWYQQTPGQGLQFLFEYFSETQRNKGNFPGRFSGRQFSNSRSEMNVSTLELGDSALYLCASSLAGEEEKLFFGSGTQLSVL.

Notes on this clone: The junction and the germline gene differ at one end; a read error may be behind it. The chain employs TRBV14 and TRBJ2-1; perhaps TRBD1 as D (6 bases). Germline assignment: CDR1 SGHDN and CDR2 FVKESK. There are 11 residues in the CDR3. The CDR3 loop reads CASSHGGLTVF. For the CDR3, the DNA is TGTGCCAGCAGCCATGGGGGCTTAACGGTCTTC. The full variable domain, in which reference TRBV14 and TRBJ2-1 provide the parts outside the CDR3, is EAGVTQFPSHSVIEKGQTVTLRCDPISGHDNLYWYRRVMGKEIKFLLHFVKESKQDESGMPNNRFLAERTGGTYSTLKVQPAELEDSGVYFCASSHGGLTVFGPGTRLTVL.